This TCR beta chain derives from a study of T cell repertoires in cytomegalovirus infection. This clonotype was seen ten or more times. What it recognizes is unknown. TCRdb passed the reads through MiXCR, listing each CDR3 protein once. The sample includes fewer than 550,000 distinct CDR3 sequences, 26% of them seen just once. Trimming stripped 0 bases from V and 7 bases from J, with 9 bases between. Looked up from germline, CDR1 is SGHTA and CDR2 is FQGNSA. The CDR3 has 14 amino acids. Study-level results: CMV-specific TCR beta clonotypes restricted by HLA-C dominated the ex vivo response. Pooled public TCR beta family frequency picked out CMV carriers with the relevant HLA.

The TCR was taken from a human donor in good health (CMV status not recorded). Some clones in this sample may be carry-over from other donors' samples. V is TRBV7-2 and J is TRBJ2-2; TRBD1 might be the D (6 bases). The sequenced material came from PBMCs. The CDR3: CASSLAPGVGELFF. The CDR3 DNA reads TGTGCCAGCAGCTTAGCCCCAGGGGTCGGGGAGCTGTTTTTT.